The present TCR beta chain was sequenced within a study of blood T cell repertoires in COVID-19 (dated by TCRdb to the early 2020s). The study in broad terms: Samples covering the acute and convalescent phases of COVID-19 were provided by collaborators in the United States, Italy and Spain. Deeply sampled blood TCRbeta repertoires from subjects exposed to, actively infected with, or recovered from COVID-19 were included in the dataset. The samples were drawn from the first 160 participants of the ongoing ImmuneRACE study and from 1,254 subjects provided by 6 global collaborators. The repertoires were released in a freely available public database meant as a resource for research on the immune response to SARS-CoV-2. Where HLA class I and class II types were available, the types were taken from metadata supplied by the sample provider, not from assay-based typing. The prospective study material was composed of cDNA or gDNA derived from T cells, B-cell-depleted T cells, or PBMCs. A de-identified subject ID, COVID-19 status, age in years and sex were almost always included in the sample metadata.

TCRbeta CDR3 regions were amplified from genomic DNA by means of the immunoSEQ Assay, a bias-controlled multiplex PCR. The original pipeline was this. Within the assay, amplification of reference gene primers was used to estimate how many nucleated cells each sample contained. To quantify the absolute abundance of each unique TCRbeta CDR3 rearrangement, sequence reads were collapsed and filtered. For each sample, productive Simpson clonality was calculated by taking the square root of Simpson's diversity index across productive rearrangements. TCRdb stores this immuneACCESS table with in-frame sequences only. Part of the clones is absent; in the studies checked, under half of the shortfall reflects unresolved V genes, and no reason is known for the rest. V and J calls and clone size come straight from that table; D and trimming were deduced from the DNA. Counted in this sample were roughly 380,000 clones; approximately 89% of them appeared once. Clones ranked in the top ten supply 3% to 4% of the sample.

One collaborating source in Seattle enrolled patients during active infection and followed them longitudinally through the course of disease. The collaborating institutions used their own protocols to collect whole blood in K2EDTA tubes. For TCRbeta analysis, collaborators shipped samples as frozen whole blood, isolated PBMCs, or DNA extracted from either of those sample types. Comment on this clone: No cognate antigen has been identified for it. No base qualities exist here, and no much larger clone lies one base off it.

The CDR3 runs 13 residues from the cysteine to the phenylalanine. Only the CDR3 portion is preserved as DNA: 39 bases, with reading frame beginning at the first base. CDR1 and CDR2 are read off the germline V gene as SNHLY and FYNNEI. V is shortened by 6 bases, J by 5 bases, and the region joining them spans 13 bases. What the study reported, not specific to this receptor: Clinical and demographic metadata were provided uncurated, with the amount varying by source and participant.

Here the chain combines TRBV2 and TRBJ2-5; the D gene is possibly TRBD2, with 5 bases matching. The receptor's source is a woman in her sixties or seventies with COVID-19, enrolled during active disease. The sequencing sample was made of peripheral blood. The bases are TGTGCCAGCAGCCTAACTAGACTGGAGACCCAGTACTTC. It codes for CASSLTRLETQYF.